The following is a T cell receptor (beta chain) sequence with its context. The sample comes from a study of T-cell reconstitution after alpha-beta-depleted transplantation in children. The library targeted TCRbeta and was prepared with unique molecular identifiers. MiXCR was run by TCRdb on the PCR reads, yielding one entry per CDR3 protein. Here the sample spans approximately 390,000 distinct CDR3 sequences, roughly a tenth being singletons. The CDR3 spans 15 residues. Between the trimmed V and J ends, which lost 6 bases and 5 bases, there was a span of 16 bases. This clonotype was sampled from a human donor who donated a stem cell graft to a child with acute myeloid leukemia. This chain links TRBV12-3 or TRBV12-4 with TRBJ2-2; D call uncertain. Here the sequenced sample was PBMCs from the stem cell graft donor, taken from the stem cell graft. The CDR3 coding sequence is TGTGCCAGCAGACCAGGCGTAAGGTCGACCGGGGAGCTGTTTTTT. Translated, it gives CASRPGVRSTGELFF.